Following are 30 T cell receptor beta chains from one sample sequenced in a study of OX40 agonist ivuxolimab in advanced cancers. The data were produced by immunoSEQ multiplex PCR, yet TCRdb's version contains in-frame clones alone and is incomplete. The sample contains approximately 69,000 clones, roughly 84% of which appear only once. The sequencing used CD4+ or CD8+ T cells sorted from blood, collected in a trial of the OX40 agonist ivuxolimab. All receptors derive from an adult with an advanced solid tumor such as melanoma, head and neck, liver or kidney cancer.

The CDR3 region is CSFEGGGGTDTQYF. The CDR3 nucleotides are TGCAGCTTCGAAGGGGGTGGGGGGACAGATACGCAGTATTTT. The chain combines TRBV29-1 with TRBJ2-3; D is perhaps TRBD1 or TRBD2 (6 bases each). Germline CDR1 and CDR2: SQVTM and ANQGSEA. V lost 8 bases and J 3 bases, leaving 18 bases between the germline ends. There are 14 residues in the CDR3.

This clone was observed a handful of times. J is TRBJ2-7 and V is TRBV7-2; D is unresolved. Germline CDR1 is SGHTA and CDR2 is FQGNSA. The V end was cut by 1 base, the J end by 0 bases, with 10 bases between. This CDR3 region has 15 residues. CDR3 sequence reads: CASSLEPRSSYEQYF. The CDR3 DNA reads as TGTGCCAGCAGCTTAGAACCAAGGAGCTCCTACGAGCAGTACTTC.

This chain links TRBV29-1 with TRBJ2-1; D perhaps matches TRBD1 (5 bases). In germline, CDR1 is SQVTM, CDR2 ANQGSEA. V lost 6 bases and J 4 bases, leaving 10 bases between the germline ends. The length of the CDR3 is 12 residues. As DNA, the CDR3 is TGCAGCGTGGGCCAGGGTTACAATGAGCAGTTCTTC. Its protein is CSVGQGYNEQFF.

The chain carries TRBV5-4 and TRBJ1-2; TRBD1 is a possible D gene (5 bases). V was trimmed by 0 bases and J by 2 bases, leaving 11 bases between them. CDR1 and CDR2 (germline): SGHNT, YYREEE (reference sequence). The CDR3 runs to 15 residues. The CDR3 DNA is TGTGCCAGCAGCTTGGTTGCAGGGAAAAACTATGGCTACACCTTC. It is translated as CASSLVAGKNYGYTF. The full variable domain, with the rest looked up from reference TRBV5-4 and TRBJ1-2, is ETGVTQSPTHLIKTRGQQVTLRCSSQSGHNTVSWYQQALGQGPQFIFQYYREEENGRGNFPPRFSGLQFPNYSSELNVNALELDDSALYLCASSLVAGKNYGYTFGSGTRLTVV.

The CDR3 bases are TGTGCCAGCTCACCCTTCTCTTCGGGGGGAGACGAGCAGTACTTC. Protein product: CASSPFSSGGDEQYF. The chain carries TRBV18 and TRBJ2-7; 7 bases are a match to TRBD2. This CDR3 has 15 amino acids. The V and J ends lost 3 bases and 5 bases, in that order; junction bases with no gene match: 10. Germline loops: CDR1 KGHSH, CDR2 LQKENI.

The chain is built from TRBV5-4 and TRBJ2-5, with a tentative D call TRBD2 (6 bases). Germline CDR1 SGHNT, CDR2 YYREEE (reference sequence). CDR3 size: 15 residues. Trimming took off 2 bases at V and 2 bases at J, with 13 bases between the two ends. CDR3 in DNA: TGTGCCAGCAGCTTAAGAGTAGCGGTTCAAGAGACCCAGTACTTC. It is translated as CASSLRVAVQETQYF.

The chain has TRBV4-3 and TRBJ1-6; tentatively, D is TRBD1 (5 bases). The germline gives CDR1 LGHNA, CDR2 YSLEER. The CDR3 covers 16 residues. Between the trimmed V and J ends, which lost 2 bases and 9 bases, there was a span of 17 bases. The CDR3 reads CASSQLTGTLLSPLHF. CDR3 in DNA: TGCGCCAGCAGCCAACTAACCGGGACCCTTCTTTCACCCCTCCACTTT.

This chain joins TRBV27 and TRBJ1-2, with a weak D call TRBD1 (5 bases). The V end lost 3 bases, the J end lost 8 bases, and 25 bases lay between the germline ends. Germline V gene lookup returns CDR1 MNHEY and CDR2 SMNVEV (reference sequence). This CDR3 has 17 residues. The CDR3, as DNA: TGTGCCAGCAGTTTGCGATGGGGAGGGGCCACCCCTCGAGGCTACACCTTC. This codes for CASSLRWGGATPRGYTF.

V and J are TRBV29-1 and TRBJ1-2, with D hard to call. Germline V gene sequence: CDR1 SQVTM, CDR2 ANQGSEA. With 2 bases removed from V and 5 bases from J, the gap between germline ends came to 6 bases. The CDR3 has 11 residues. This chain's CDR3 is CSVETVYGYTF. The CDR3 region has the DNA TGCAGCGTTGAAACAGTGTATGGCTACACCTTC.

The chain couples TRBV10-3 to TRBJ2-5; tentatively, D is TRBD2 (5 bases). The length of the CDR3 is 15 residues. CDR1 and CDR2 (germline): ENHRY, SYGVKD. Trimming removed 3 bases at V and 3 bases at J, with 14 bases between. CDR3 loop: CAISEWGKGEETQYF. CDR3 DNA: TGTGCCATCAGTGAATGGGGTAAGGGAGAAGAGACCCAGTACTTC.

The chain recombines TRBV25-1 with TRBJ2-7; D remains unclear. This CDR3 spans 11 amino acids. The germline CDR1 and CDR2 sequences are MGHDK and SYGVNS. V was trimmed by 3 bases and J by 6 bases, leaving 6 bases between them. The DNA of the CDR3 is TGTGCCAGCAGTGATTCTCTCGAGCAGTACTTC. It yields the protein CASSDSLEQYF.

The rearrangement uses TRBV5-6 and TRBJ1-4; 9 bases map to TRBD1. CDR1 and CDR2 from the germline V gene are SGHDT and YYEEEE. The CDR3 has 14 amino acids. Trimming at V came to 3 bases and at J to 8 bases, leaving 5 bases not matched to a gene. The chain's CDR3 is CASSWDRVGEKLFF. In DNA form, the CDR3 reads TGTGCCAGCAGCTGGGACAGGGTGGGAGAAAAACTGTTTTTT.

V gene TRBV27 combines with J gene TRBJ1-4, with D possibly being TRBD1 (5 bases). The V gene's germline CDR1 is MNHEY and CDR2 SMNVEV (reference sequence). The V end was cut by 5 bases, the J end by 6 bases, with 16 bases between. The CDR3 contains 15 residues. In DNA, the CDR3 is TGTGCCAGCAGTCTACAAGGGGCGATGCATGAAAAACTGTTTTTT. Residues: CASSLQGAMHEKLFF.

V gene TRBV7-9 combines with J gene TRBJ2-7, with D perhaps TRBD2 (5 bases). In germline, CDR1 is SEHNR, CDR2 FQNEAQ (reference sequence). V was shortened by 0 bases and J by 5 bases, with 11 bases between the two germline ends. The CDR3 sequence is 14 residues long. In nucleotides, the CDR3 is TGTGCCAGCAGCTTAGCGCTCGGGGTGGACGAGCAGTACTTC. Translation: CASSLALGVDEQYF. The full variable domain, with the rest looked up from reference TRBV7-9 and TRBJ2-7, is DTGVSQNPRHKITKRGQNVTFRCDPISEHNRLYWYRQTLGQGPEFLTYFQNEAQLEKSRLLSDRFSAERPKGSFSTLEIQRTEQGDSAMYLCASSLALGVDEQYFGPGTRLTVT.

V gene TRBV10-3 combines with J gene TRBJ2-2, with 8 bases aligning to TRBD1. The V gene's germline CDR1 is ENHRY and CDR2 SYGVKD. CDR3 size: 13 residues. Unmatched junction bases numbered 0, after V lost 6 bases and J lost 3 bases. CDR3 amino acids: CAIRGQDTGELFF. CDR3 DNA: TGTGCCATCAGGGGACAGGACACCGGGGAGCTGTTTTTT.

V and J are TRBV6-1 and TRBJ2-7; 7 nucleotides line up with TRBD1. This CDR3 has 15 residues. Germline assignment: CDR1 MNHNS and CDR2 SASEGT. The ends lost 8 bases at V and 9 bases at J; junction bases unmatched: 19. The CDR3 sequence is CASHNYHRGEYVQYF. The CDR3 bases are TGTGCCAGCCACAACTATCACAGGGGAGAGTATGTGCAGTACTTC.

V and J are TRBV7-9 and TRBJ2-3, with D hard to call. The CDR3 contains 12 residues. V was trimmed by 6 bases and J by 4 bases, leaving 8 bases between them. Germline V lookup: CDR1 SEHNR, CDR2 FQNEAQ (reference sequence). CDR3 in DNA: TGTGCCAGCAGTCGACAACCAGATACGCAGTATTTT. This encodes CASSRQPDTQYF.

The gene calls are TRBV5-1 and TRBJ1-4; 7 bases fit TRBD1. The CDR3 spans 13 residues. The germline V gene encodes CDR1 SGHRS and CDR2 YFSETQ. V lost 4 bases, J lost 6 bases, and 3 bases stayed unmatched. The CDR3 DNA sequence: TGCGCCAGCAGCGTACAGGGGTATGAAAAACTGTTTTTT. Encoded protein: CASSVQGYEKLFF.

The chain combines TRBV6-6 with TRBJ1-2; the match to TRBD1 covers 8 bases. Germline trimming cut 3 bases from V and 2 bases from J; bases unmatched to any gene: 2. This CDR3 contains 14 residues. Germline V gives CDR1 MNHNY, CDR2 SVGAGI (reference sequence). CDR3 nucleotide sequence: TGTGCCAGCAGTTATTACAGGGGGAACTATGGCTACACCTTC. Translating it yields CASSYYRGNYGYTF.

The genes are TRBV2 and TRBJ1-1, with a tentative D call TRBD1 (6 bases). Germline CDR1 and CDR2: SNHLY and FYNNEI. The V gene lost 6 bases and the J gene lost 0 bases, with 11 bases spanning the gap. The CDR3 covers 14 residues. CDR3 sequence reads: CASRYDRMNTEAFF. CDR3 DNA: TGTGCCAGCAGATATGACAGGATGAACACTGAAGCTTTCTTT.

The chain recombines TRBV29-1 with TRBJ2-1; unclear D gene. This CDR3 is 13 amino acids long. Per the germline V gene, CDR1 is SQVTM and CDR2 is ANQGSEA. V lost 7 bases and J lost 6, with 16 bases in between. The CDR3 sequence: CSGRYGDINEQFF. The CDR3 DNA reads TGCAGCGGGAGATACGGAGACATCAATGAGCAGTTCTTC.

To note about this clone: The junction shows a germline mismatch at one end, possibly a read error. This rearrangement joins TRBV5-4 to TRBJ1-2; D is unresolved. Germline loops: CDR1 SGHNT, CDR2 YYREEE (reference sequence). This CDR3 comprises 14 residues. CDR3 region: CASSPRTFNYGCTF. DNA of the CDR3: TGTGCCAGCAGCCCACGCACCTTTAACTATGGCTGCACCTTC.

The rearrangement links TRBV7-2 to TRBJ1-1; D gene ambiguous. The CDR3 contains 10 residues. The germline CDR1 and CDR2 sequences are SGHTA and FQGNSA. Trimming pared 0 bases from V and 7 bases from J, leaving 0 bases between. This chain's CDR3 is CASSLAEAFF. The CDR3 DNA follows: TGTGCCAGCAGCTTAGCTGAAGCTTTCTTT.

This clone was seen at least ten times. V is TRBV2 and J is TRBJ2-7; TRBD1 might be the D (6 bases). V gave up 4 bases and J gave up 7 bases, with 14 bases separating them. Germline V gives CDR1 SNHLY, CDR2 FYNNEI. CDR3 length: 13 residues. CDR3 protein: CASSGGDTREQYF. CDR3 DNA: TGTGCCAGCAGTGGAGGGGACACTCGGGAGCAGTACTTC.

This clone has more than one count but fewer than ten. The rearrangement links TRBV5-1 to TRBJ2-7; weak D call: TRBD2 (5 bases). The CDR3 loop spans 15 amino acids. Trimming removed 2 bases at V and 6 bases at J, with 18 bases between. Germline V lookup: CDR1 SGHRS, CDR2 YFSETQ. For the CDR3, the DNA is TGCGCCAGCAGCTTAGAGGGCGCCCACCCTTCCGAGCAGTACTTC. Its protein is CASSLEGAHPSEQYF. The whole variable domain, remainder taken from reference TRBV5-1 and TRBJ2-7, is KAGVTQTPRYLIKTRGQQVTLSCSPISGHRSVSWYQQTPGQGLQFLFEYFSETQRNKGNFPGRFSGRQFSNSRSEMNVSTLELGDSALYLCASSLEGAHPSEQYFGPGTRLTVT.

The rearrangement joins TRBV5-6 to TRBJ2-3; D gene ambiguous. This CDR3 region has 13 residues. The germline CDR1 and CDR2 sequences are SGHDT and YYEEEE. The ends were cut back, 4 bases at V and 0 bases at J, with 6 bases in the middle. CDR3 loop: CASSIHSTDTQYF. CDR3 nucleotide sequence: TGTGCCAGCAGCATCCACAGCACAGATACGCAGTATTTT.

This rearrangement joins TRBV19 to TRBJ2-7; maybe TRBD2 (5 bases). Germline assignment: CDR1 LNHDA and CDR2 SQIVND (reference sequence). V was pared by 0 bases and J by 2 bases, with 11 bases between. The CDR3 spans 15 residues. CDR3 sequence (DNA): TGTGCCAGTAGTATAGATCTCGGGGTGGCCTACGAGCAGTACTTC. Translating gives CASSIDLGVAYEQYF.

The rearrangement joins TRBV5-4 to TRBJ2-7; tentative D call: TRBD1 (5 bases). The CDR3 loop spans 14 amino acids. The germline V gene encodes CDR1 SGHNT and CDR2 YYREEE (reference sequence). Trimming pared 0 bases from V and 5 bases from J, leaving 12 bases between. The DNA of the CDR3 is TGTGCCAGCAGCTTGGGAAAGGGGATCAACGAGCAGTACTTC. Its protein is CASSLGKGINEQYF. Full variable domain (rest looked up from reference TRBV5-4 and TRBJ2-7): ETGVTQSPTHLIKTRGQQVTLRCSSQSGHNTVSWYQQALGQGPQFIFQYYREEENGRGNFPPRFSGLQFPNYSSELNVNALELDDSALYLCASSLGKGINEQYFGPGTRLTVT.

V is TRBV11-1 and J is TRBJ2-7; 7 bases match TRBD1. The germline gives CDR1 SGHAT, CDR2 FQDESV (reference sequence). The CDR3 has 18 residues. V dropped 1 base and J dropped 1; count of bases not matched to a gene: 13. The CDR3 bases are TGTGCCAGCAGCTTAGAACGGATCGGACAGGTAAATTCCTACGAGCAGTACTTC. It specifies CASSLERIGQVNSYEQYF.

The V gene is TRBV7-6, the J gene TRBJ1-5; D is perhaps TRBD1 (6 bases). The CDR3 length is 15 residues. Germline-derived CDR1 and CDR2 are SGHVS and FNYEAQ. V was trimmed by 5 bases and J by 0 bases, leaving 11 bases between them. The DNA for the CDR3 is TGTGCCAGCAGCCCGGGGGCAGGTAGCAATCAGCCCCAGCATTTT. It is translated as CASSPGAGSNQPQHF. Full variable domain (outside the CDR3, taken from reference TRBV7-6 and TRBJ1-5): GAGVSQSPRYKVTKRGQDVALRCDPISGHVSLYWYRQALGQGPEFLTYFNYEAQQDKSGLPNDRFSAERPEGSISTLTIQRTEQRDSAMYRCASSPGAGSNQPQHFGDGTRLSIL.